The T cell receptor (beta chain) under discussion was sequenced for a study of T cell responses to AZD1222 COVID-19 vaccine. Overall study results and limits: With two AZD1222 doses given, Spike-specific TCR breadth and depth both rose. Without day 14 samples, only post-peak T cell repertoires were studied. In the spike-specific TCR repertoire, nearly half reportedly target unmutated variant regions. Clonal diversity may have been underestimated, and the donors were mostly white British, with more females than males.

Here immunoSEQ multiplex PCR was the method, and the copy in TCRdb shows in-frame clones only, minus some. The table records tens of thousands of clones, around nine tenths of them present only once. In the case of this clone: What it binds is unknown.

The ends were cut back, 1 base at V and 8 bases at J, with 6 bases in the middle. Germline assignment: CDR1 SGHRS and CDR2 YFSETQ. The CDR3 extends over 12 amino acids. The gene calls are TRBV5-1 and TRBJ1-4, with D uncertain. Sequences were derived from peripheral blood, sampled 28 days after the second AZD1222 dose. The TCR sequence derives from an adult who received the AZD1222 COVID-19 vaccine. CDR3 nucleotides: TGCGCCAGCAGCTTGATGGGGGAAAAACTGTTTTTT. Its translation: CASSLMGEKLFF.